This TCR beta chain was obtained from a study of OX40 agonist ivuxolimab in advanced cancers. Overall study results and limits: Patients who responded partially at 0.1-3.0 mg/kg showed clonal expansion ranking among the lowest.

Turning to this clone: The target antigen is unknown.

Repertoires were generated with immunoSEQ multiplex PCR, while TCRdb's copy carries only in-frame clones and drops some. The sample shows 68,000 or so clones, roughly 82% of them seen only once. Source: CD4+ or CD8+ T cells sorted from blood, taken in a trial of the OX40 agonist ivuxolimab. The sequence was collected from an adult with an advanced solid tumor such as melanoma, head and neck, liver or kidney cancer.

The CDR3, as DNA: TGTGCCTGGAGTGTTCAGGGCAATCAGCCCCAGCATTTT. Protein sequence: CAWSVQGNQPQHF. The V and J genes are TRBV30 and TRBJ1-5; D ambiguous. The CDR3 is 13 residues long. Germline values: CDR1 GTSNPN, CDR2 SVGIG (reference sequence). V was cut by 0 bases and J by 2 bases, with 5 bases left in between.